The TCR beta chain described here comes from a study of T cell responses to AZD1222 COVID-19 vaccine. The study's findings and limits: The study found vaccine-associated CD4 TCRs spanning spike, dominant at 160-218 and 743-854. With two AZD1222 doses given, Spike-specific TCR breadth and depth both rose. Repertoires were sampled only after the peak T cell response. Clonal diversity may have been underestimated in mostly white British donors.

The CDR3 totals 13 residues. V shed 5 bases and J shed 0 bases, with 8 bases lying between them. Here immunoSEQ multiplex PCR was the method, and the copy in TCRdb shows in-frame clones only, minus some. The table includes about 160,000 clones, about 90% detected once. Concerning this clone itself: Its antigen is not known.

The clonotype originates from an adult in good health. The chain recombines TRBV12-3 or TRBV12-4 with TRBJ2-7; D is unclear. Source: peripheral blood, taken on day 0 of AZD1222 vaccination. This CDR3 is CASSLTVSYEQYF. Written as DNA, the CDR3 is TGTGCCAGCAGTCTAACAGTCTCCTACGAGCAGTACTTC.